This T cell receptor beta chain originates from a study of blood T cell repertoires in COVID-19. Study context: T cells, B-cell-depleted T cells, or PBMCs supplied cDNA or gDNA.

Per the original methods: Amplification of reference gene primers provided the estimated nucleated cell counts. Repertoires were generated with immunoSEQ multiplex PCR, while TCRdb's copy carries only in-frame clones and drops some. V, J and clone size were drawn from that table, and D and trimming were deduced from the DNA. The sample has about 130,000 clones; approximately 70% are singletons. The TCR originated in a woman aged 70-85 years with acute or convalescent COVID-19. The sequenced material came from peripheral blood.

The CDR3 is CASSLGQENQPQHF. CDR3 nucleotide sequence: TGTGCCAGCAGCTTGGGACAGGAAAATCAGCCCCAGCATTTT. The V call is TRBV6-2 or TRBV6-3, the J call TRBJ1-5, with 8 bases identical to TRBD1. Per germline, CDR1 MNHEY and CDR2 SVGEGT. The J segment lost 4 bases and the V segment lost 6 bases, leaving 5 bases of the junction unmatched. The CDR3 extends over 14 amino acids.